The clone carrying this TCR beta chain appeared a few times. What it recognizes is unknown. The sample is drawn from a study of cytomegalovirus exposure and HLA in healthy donors. Study at large: In an earlier analysis, around 120 million unique TCR beta sequences were found from some 180 million T cells. Broader study findings: Owing to their indistinguishability, certain V segments, notably TRBV6-2 and TRBV6-3, were excluded.

The germline V gene encodes CDR1 KGHSH and CDR2 LQKENI. CDR3 length: 16 amino acids. J lost 2 bases, V lost 1 base, and 4 bases had no gene match. Researchers ran the PCR with 60 Vbeta and 13 Jbeta primers. Sequencing used immunoSEQ multiplex PCR; TCRdb keeps in-frame clones, though not all of them. The sample includes 90,000 or so clones, over 55% seen only once; the top ten take 16%. The sequence derives from a woman between 18 and 29 years old in good health and CMV-seropositive. Sequencing used PBMCs. The rearrangement joins TRBV18 to TRBJ2-2, with 7 bases aligning to TRBD2. In nucleotides, the CDR3 is TGTGCCAGCTCACCACAGCGGGGTCAAAACACCGGGGAGCTGTTTTTT. Protein product: CASSPQRGQNTGELFF.